This T cell receptor (beta chain) derives from a study of OX40 agonist ivuxolimab in advanced cancers. As for the study in general: The drug used for patients, ivuxolimab, was an agonistic anti-OX40 (CD134) antibody. Whole-study results and caveats: CD4+ T cells averaged fewer expanded clones than CD8+ T cells.

Generated by immunoSEQ multiplex PCR, the TCRdb table keeps only in-frame clones and is missing some. The sample includes approximately 65,000 clones, 70% to 90% of them seen just once. This clone was found once. The antigen remains unidentified. CDR1 and CDR2 (germline): MNHNY, SVGAGI (reference sequence). This CDR3 has 13 residues. The V gene lost 4 bases and the J gene lost 4 bases, with 10 bases spanning the gap. The J gene is TRBJ2-5, the V gene TRBV6-6, with a weak D call TRBD1 (6 bases). The sequence derives from an adult with an advanced solid tumor such as melanoma, head and neck, liver or kidney cancer. The sequenced sample was CD4+ or CD8+ T cells sorted from blood, obtained in a trial of the OX40 agonist ivuxolimab. The DNA of the CDR3 is TGTGCCAGCAGTTCCGTAGGGGGAGAGACCCAGTACTTC. Translation gives CASSSVGGETQYF.